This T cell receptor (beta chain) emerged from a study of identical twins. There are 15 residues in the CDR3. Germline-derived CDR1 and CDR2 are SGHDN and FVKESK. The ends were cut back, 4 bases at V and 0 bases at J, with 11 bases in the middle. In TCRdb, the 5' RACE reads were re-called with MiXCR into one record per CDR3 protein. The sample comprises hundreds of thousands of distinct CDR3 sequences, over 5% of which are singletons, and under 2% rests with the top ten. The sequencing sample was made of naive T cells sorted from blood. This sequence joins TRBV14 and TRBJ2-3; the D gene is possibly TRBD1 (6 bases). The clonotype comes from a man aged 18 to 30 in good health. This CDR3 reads CASSLDRMSTDTQYF. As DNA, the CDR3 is TGTGCCAGCAGCCTCGACAGGATGAGCACAGATACGCAGTATTTT.